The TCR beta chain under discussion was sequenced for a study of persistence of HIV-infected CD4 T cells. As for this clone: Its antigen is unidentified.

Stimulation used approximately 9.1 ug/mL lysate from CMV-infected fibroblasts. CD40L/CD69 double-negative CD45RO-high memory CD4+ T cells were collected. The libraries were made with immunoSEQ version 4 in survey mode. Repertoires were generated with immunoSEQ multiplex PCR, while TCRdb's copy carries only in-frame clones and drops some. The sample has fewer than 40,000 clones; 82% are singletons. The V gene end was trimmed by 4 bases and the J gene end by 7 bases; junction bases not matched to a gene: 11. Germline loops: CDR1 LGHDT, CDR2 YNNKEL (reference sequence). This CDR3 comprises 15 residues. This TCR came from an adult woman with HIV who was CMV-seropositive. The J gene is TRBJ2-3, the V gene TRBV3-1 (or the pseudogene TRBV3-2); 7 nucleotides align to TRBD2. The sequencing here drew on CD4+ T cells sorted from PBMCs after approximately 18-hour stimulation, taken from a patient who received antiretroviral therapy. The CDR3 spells CASSPRTRRGHTQYF. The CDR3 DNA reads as TGTGCCAGCAGCCCGAGGACTAGAAGGGGCCATACGCAGTATTTT.